A selection of T cell receptor beta chains follows, all from one sample in a study of long-term antiretroviral therapy in people with HIV. Assay used: immunoSEQ multiplex PCR; TCRdb lists only in-frame clones, some missing. The profile shows 30,000 or so clones, just under 80% of them singletons. Material: unsorted PBMCs, obtained 1.5 years before starting antiretroviral therapy. These receptors were taken from a man between 18 and 29 years old with HIV. Both conserved end residues are part of each CDR3. The order of the fields is CDR3 protein, CDR3 DNA, J gene, D gene, clone size, V gene. The D gene is left open where the match is weak. Expanded clones get a size class; other rows say once, few or many, or leave the size out.

CASSTLRDRDLTGYTF,TGTGCCAGCAGCACCCTCCGGGACAGGGACCTTACAGGCTACACCTTC,TRBJ1-2,TRBD1,few,TRBV7-9
CASSTLGQAYGYTF,TGTGCCAGTAGTACCCTGGGACAGGCCTATGGCTACACCTTC,TRBJ1-2,TRBD1,-,TRBV19
CASSPPGGHNEQFF,TGCGCCAGCAGTCCTCCCGGGGGGCACAATGAGCAGTTCTTC,TRBJ2-1,-,-,TRBV10-2
CASSLPAGFYNEQFF,TGTGCCAGCAGCTTACCTGCAGGATTCTACAATGAGCAGTTCTTC,TRBJ2-1,-,-,TRBV7-8
CASSLADLAGASTDTQYF,TGTGCCAGCAGCTTGGCCGATCTTGCGGGAGCGAGCACAGATACGCAGTATTTT,TRBJ2-3,TRBD2,-,TRBV5-6
CASSLAGRANTGELFF,TGTGCCAGCAGCTTGGCGGGCAGAGCGAACACCGGGGAGCTGTTTTTT,TRBJ2-2,-,-,TRBV5-6
CASSQDRGADTQYF,TGTGCCAGCAGCCAAGATCGGGGGGCAGATACGCAGTATTTT,TRBJ2-3,TRBD2,-,TRBV14
CASSRRGSGANVLTF,TGTGCCAGTAGCCGTCGGGGCTCTGGGGCCAACGTCCTGACTTTC,TRBJ2-6,-,-,TRBV19
CASNRDRGSSYEQYF,TGTGCCAGCAACCGGGACAGGGGCAGCTCCTACGAGCAGTACTTC,TRBJ2-7,TRBD1,-,TRBV6-1
CASSQRGRPDTQYF,TGTGCCAGTAGTCAGCGGGGGAGGCCAGATACGCAGTATTTT,TRBJ2-3,TRBD2,-,TRBV19
CASTDRERDTQYF,TGTGCCAGCACGGACAGGGAAAGAGATACGCAGTATTTT,TRBJ2-3,TRBD1,-,TRBV7-9
CASSPASVRYEQYF,TGCGCCAGCAGCCCCGCGAGCGTACGCTACGAGCAGTACTTC,TRBJ2-7,-,-,TRBV4-3
CASRPGGLFYEQYF,TGTGCCAGCAGACCGGGAGGTCTTTTCTACGAGCAGTACTTC,TRBJ2-7,TRBD2,-,TRBV27
CASSEWDSLGYTF,TGTGCCAGCAGTGAATGGGACAGTTTGGGCTACACCTTC,TRBJ1-2,TRBD1,few,TRBV2
CASSLIRGEDTQYF,TGTGCCAGCAGCTTGATTAGGGGAGAAGATACGCAGTATTTT,TRBJ2-3,-,-,TRBV5-6
CASSLLGGRAEAFF,TGTGCCAGCAGCTTACTAGGGGGCAGGGCTGAAGCTTTCTTT,TRBJ1-1,TRBD1,-,TRBV7-2
CASSQDHVLEAFF,TGTGCCAGCAGCCAAGATCATGTACTTGAAGCTTTCTTT,TRBJ1-1,-,-,TRBV4-2